This T cell receptor (beta chain) was identified in a study of cytomegalovirus exposure and HLA in healthy donors. Of note for this clone: Antigen specificity is unknown.

Whether this donor was CMV seropositive was not recorded. The CDR3 has 17 residues. Germline assignment: CDR1 SEHNR and CDR2 FQNEAQ (reference sequence). The trim removed 5 bases at V and 1 base at J, leaving 10 bases unmatched. Findings of the study overall: The authors reported that TCR beta sequences could predict HLA-A and HLA-B alleles. These predictions were accurate for most subjects in the first cohort. The investigators catalogued some 150 TCR beta chains as cytomegalovirus-associated. For TCR beta chains, V- and J-gene trimming was later linked to a missense DCLRE1C variant.

Amplification used 60 Vbeta primers and 13 Jbeta primers. The repertoire was sequenced with immunoSEQ multiplex PCR; TCRdb's copy has only in-frame clones and lacks some. The sample records about 130,000 clones, about 78% being singletons. Sequenced input: PBMCs. V gene TRBV7-9 combines with J gene TRBJ2-5, with 10 bases matching TRBD2. This receptor was taken from a human donor in good health. CDR3 sequence: CASSTGQLAGTQETQYF. The CDR3, as DNA: TGTGCCAGCAGCACGGGACAACTAGCGGGGACCCAAGAGACCCAGTACTTC.